This T cell receptor beta chain was retrieved from a study of T cell responses to AZD1222 COVID-19 vaccine. As concerns this clone: Its antigen is unknown.

This CDR3 contains 14 residues. Trimming pared 0 bases from V and 2 bases from J, leaving 7 bases between. Per the germline V gene, CDR1 is SGHDT and CDR2 is YYEEEE. Study results and caveats: Of the AZD1222 recipients, only five or six were seropositive at baseline. Vaccination with two AZD1222 doses was followed by a rise in Spike-specific TCR breadth and depth. The donors showed a predominance of white British ancestry and of females, with possible underestimation of clonal diversity.

Assay used: immunoSEQ multiplex PCR; TCRdb lists only in-frame clones, some missing. This sample has some 140,000 clones, with 92% found just once. This TCR derives from an adult in good health. V usage is TRBV5-6 and J usage is TRBJ2-3, with no clear D. The material sequenced was peripheral blood, taken on day 0 of AZD1222 vaccination. CDR3 region: CASSLVENTDTQYF. Here the CDR3 DNA reads TGTGCCAGCAGCTTGGTTGAGAACACAGATACGCAGTATTTT.